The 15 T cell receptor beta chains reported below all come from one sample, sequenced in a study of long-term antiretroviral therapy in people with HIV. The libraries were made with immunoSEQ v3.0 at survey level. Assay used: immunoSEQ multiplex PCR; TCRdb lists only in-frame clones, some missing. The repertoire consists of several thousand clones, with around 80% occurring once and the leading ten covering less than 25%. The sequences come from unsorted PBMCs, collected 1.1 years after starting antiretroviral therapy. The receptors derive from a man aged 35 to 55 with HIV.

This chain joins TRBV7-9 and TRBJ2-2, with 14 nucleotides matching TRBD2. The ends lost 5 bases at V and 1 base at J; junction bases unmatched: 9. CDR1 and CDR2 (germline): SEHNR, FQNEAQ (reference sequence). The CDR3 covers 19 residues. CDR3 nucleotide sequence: TGTGCCAGCAGCCCTCGACTAGCGGGGGGGATAGTGAACACCGGGGAGCTGTTTTTT. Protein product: CASSPRLAGGIVNTGELFF.

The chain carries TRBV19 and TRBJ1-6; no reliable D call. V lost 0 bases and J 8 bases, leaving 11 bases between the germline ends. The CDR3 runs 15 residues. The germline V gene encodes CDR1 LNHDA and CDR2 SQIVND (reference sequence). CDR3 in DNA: TGTGCCAGTAGTATAGACGGACCCGGTGATTCACCCCTCCACTTT. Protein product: CASSIDGPGDSPLHF.

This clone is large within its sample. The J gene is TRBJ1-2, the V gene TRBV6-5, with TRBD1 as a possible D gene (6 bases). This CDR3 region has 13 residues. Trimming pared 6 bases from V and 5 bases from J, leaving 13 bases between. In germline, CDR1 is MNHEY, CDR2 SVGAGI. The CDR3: CASSAPGAYGYTF. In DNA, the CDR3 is TGTGCCAGCAGCGCCCCAGGGGCGTATGGCTACACCTTC.

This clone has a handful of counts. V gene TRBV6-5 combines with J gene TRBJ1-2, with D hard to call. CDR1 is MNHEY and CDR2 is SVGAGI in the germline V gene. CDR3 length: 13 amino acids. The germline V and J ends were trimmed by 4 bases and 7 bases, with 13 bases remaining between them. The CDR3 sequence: CASSWEVGFGYTF. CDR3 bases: TGTGCCAGCAGTTGGGAGGTCGGGTTTGGCTACACCTTC.

The CDR3 DNA reads TGTGCCAGTACCCGCAAAAAGGGGTCTATGAACACTGAAGCTTTCTTT. Its translation: CASTRKKGSMNTEAFF. V and J are TRBV19 and TRBJ1-1; perhaps TRBD1 as D (5 bases). Looked up from germline, CDR1 is LNHDA and CDR2 is SQIVND (reference sequence). This CDR3 spans 16 amino acids. V was shortened by 7 bases and J by 0 bases, with 18 bases between the two germline ends. The whole variable domain, remainder taken from reference TRBV19 and TRBJ1-1, is DGGITQSPKYLFRKEGQNVTLSCEQNLNHDAMYWYRQDPGQGLRLIYYSQIVNDFQKGDIAEGYSVSREKKESFPLTVTSAQKNPTAFYLCASTRKKGSMNTEAFFGQGTRLTVV.

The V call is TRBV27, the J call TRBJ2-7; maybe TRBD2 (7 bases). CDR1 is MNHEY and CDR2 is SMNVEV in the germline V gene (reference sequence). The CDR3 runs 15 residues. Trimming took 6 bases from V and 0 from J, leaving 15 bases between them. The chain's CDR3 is CASRGGALSSYEQYF. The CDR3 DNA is TGTGCCAGCAGGGGGGGGGCTTTGAGCTCCTACGAGCAGTACTTC.

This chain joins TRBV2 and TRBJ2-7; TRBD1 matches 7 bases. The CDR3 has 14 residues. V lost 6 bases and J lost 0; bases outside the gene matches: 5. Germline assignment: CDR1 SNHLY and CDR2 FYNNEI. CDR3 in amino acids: CASSPDRISYEQYF. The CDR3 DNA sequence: TGTGCCAGCAGCCCGGACAGGATCTCCTACGAGCAGTACTTC.

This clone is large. CDR3 nucleotides: TGTGCCAGCAGCTTAGCGGAAGCCTCCTCCTCCTACGAGCAGTACTTC. It codes for CASSLAEASSSYEQYF. This chain links TRBV7-8 with TRBJ2-7; D is undetermined. The CDR3 extends over 16 amino acids. Germline V gives CDR1 SGHVS, CDR2 FQNEAQ. The V and J ends lost 0 bases and 0 bases respectively, with 12 bases between them.

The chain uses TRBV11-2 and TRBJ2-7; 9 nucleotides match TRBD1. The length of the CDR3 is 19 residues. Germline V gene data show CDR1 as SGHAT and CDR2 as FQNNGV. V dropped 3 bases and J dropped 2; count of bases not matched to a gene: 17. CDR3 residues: CASSFPRDRVPGLPYEQYF. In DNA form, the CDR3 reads TGTGCCAGCAGCTTTCCGCGGGACAGGGTGCCGGGCCTTCCCTACGAGCAGTACTTC.

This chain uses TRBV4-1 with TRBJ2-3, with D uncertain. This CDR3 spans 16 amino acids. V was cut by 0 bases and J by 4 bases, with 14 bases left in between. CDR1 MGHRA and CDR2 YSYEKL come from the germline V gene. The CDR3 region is CASSQDIGVGSDTQYF. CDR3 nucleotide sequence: TGCGCCAGCAGCCAAGATATAGGCGTCGGTTCAGATACGCAGTATTTT.

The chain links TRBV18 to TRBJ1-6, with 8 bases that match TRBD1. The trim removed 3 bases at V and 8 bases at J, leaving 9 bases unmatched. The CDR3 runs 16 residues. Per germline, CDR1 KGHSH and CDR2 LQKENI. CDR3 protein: CASSPSRTGSDSPLHF. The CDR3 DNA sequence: TGTGCCAGCTCACCTAGTAGGACAGGGTCCGATTCACCCCTCCACTTT.

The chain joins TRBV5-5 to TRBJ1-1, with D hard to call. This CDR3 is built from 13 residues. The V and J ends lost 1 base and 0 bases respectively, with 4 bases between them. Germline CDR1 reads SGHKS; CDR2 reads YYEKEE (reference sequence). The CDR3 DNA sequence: TGTGCCAGCAGCTTGCCAGTGAACACTGAAGCTTTCTTT. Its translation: CASSLPVNTEAFF.

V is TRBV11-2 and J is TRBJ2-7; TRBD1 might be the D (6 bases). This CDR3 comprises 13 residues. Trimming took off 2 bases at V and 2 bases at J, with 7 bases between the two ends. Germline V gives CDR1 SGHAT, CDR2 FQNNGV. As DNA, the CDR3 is TGTGCCAGCAGCTTACAGGGGACCTACGAGCAGTACTTC. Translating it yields CASSLQGTYEQYF.

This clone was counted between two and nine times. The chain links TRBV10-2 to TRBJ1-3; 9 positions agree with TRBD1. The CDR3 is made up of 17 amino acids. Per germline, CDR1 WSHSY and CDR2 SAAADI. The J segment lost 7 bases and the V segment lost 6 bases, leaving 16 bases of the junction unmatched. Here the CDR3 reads CASREEGQGIVGNTIYF. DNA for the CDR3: TGCGCCAGCAGAGAGGAGGGACAGGGTATCGTCGGCAACACCATATATTTT.

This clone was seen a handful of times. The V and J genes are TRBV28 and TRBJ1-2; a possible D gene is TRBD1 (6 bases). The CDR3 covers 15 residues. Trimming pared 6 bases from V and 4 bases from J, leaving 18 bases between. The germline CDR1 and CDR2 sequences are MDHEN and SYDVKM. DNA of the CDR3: TGTGCCAGCAGCCCTAATCACGGGGGCGCCTATGGCTACACCTTC. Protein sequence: CASSPNHGGAYGYTF.